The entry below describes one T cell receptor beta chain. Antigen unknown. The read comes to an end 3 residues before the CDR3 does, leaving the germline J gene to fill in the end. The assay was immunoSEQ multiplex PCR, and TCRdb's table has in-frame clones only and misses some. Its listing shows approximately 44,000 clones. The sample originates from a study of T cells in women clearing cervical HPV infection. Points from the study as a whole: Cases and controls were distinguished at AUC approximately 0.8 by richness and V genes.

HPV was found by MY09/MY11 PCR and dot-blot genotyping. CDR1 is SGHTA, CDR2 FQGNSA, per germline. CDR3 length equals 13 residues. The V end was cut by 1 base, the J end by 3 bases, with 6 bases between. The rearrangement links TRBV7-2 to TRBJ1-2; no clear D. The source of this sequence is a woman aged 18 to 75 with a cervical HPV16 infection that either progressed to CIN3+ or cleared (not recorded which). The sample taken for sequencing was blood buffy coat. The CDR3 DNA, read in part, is TGTGCCAGCAGCTTAGGTCCAGACTATGGC. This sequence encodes CASSLGPDYG. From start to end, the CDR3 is CASSLGPDYGYTF.